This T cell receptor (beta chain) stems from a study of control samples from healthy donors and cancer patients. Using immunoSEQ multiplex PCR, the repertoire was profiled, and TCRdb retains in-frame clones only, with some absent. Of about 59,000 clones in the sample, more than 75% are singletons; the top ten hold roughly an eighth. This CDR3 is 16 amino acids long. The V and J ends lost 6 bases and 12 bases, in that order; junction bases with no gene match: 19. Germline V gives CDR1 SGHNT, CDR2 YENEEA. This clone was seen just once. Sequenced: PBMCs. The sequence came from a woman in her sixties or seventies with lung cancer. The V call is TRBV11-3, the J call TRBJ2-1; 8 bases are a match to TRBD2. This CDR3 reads CASRSTGSRAGGVQFF. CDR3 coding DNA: TGTGCCAGCAGATCGACAGGCAGCCGGGCGGGAGGCGTGCAGTTCTTC.